The rows below give T cell receptor beta chains drawn from one sample of a study of cytomegalovirus exposure and HLA in healthy donors. Method: immunoSEQ multiplex PCR; TCRdb's copy keeps in-frame clones and lacks some. The sample comprises about 180,000 clones, 80% of which are singletons, and 1.1% to 1.5% rests with the top ten. The sequenced sample consisted of PBMCs. These receptors were taken from a girl aged 10 to 17 in good health and CMV-seropositive. CDR3s include the opening cysteine and the closing phenylalanine or tryptophan. D genes are given only for firm matches. The size field is filled for only some rows; it gives once, few, many or a size class.

D gene | clone size | J gene | V gene | CDR3 protein | CDR3 DNA
TRBD2 | - | TRBJ2-3 | TRBV4-1 | CASSQDGGSRTDTQYF | TGCGCCAGCAGCCAAGATGGCGGGAGTCGTACAGATACGCAGTATTTT
TRBD1 | - | TRBJ2-7 | TRBV5-1 | CASKVYLRDREHDEQYF | TGCGCCAGCAAGGTGTATTTGAGGGACAGGGAACATGACGAGCAGTACTTC
TRBD1 | - | TRBJ2-7 | TRBV19 | CASSMGQGPYEQYF | TGTGCCAGTAGTATGGGACAGGGACCCTACGAGCAGTACTTC
TRBD2 | - | TRBJ2-1 | TRBV7-9 | CASSPLSGSYNEQFF | TGTGCCAGCAGCCCCTTGAGCGGGAGCTACAATGAGCAGTTCTTC
- | once | TRBJ1-1 | TRBV5-6 | CASSSGTNTEAFF | TGTGCCAGCAGCTCGGGAACTAACACTGAAGCTTTCTTT
- | - | TRBJ1-1 | TRBV6-6 | CASRPVGHTEAFF | TGTGCCAGCAGGCCAGTGGGGCACACTGAAGCTTTCTTT
- | - | TRBJ2-7 | TRBV11-2 | CASSYGQTIYEQYF | TGTGCCAGCAGCTACGGACAGACGATCTACGAGCAGTACTTC
TRBD1 | once | TRBJ1-1 | TRBV11-1 | CASSLLGTVLNTEAFF | TGTGCCAGCAGCTTGCTGGGGACAGTCTTGAACACTGAAGCTTTCTTT
TRBD2 | - | TRBJ2-2 | TRBV4-3 | CASSHPISGSGTGELFF | TGCGCCAGCAGCCACCCGATTAGCGGGAGTGGCACCGGGGAGCTGTTTTTT
- | - | TRBJ2-1 | TRBV19 | CASSRLAWNEQFF | TGTGCCAGTAGTCGCCTGGCTTGGAATGAGCAGTTCTTC
TRBD2 | few | TRBJ2-3 | TRBV6-5 | CASSYGVSGSTDTQYF | TGTGCCAGCAGTTATGGGGTTAGCGGGAGCACAGATACGCAGTATTTT
- | - | TRBJ2-5 | TRBV10-3 | CAIRAGAQETQYF | TGTGCCATCAGGGCAGGGGCGCAAGAGACCCAGTACTTC
- | once | TRBJ1-3 | TRBV6-1 | CASSGERNSGNTIYF | TGTGCCAGCTCGGGGGAACGGAACTCTGGAAACACCATATATTTT
TRBD2 | - | TRBJ2-1 | TRBV7-9 | CASRLSGRSCNEQFF | TGTGCCAGCAGGTTAAGCGGGAGAAGTTGCAATGAGCAGTTCTTC
- | - | TRBJ2-7 | TRBV6-6 | CASSSTAYEQYF | TGTGCCAGCAGCAGTACCGCCTACGAGCAGTACTTC
- | - | TRBJ2-7 | TRBV30 | CAWSVGRGEGHEQYF | TGTGCCTGGAGTGTCGGTAGGGGGGAGGGCCACGAGCAGTACTTC
- | few | TRBJ2-2 | TRBV6-1 | CASIWNRETGELFF | TGTGCCAGCATTTGGAACAGGGAAACCGGGGAGCTGTTTTTT
TRBD1 | - | TRBJ1-2 | TRBV27 | CASSLSIAGGVGGYTF | TGTGCCAGCAGTTTATCGATTGCAGGGGGCGTCGGTGGCTACACCTTC
TRBD2 | - | TRBJ2-5 | TRBV5-1 | CASSLRGSGRADETQYF | TGCGCCAGCAGCCTACGTGGTAGCGGGAGGGCCGATGAGACCCAGTACTTC
TRBD1 | - | TRBJ2-7 | TRBV14 | CASSQGPGGDYEQYF | TGTGCCAGCAGCCAAGGTCCAGGGGGTGACTACGAGCAGTACTTC
- | few | TRBJ1-1 | TRBV6-6 | CASSTGNTEAFF | TGTGCCAGTAGTACAGGGAACACTGAAGCTTTCTTT
- | once | TRBJ1-2 | TRBV5-5 | CASSLAPGRKYYGYTF | TGTGCCAGCAGCTTGGCCCCAGGGCGGAAATACTATGGCTACACCTTC
TRBD1 | - | TRBJ1-1 | TRBV25-1 | CASSELTGTGMNTEAFF | TGTGCCAGCAGTGAACTCACCGGGACAGGGATGAACACTGAAGCTTTCTTT
- | - | TRBJ1-2 | TRBV6-4 | CASSADSQNYGYTF | TGTGCCAGCAGCGCGGACAGCCAGAACTATGGCTACACCTTC
- | - | TRBJ2-7 | TRBV5-4 | CASSAGQSSYEQYF | TGTGCCAGCAGCGCGGGACAGAGCTCCTACGAGCAGTACTTC
TRBD2 | - | TRBJ2-3 | TRBV7-6 | CASSLLVSREDPDTQYF | TGTGCCAGCAGCTTACTCGTGTCGCGGGAGGACCCAGATACGCAGTATTTT
TRBD2 | - | TRBJ2-1 | TRBV7-3 | CASSLGLAGVYEQFF | TGTGCCAGCAGCTTAGGACTAGCGGGAGTCTATGAGCAGTTCTTC
- | few | TRBJ1-1 | TRBV5-4 | CASSLMGGTEAFF | TGTGCCAGCAGCTTGATGGGGGGGACTGAAGCTTTCTTT
TRBD2 | once | TRBJ2-1 | TRBV9 | CASSPWTSANNEQFF | TGTGCCAGCAGCCCCTGGACTAGCGCCAACAATGAGCAGTTCTTC
- | - | TRBJ1-3 | TRBV6-9 | CASSSNLSGNTIYF | TGTGCCAGCAGTTCAAACTTATCTGGAAACACCATATATTTT
- | - | TRBJ1-5 | TRBV19 | CASSIQGTKNQPQHF | TGTGCCAGTAGTATTCAGGGTACAAAGAATCAGCCCCAGCATTTT
TRBD1 | - | TRBJ2-7 | TRBV29-1 | CSVVAGTGTEQYF | TGCAGCGTTGTCGCCGGGACAGGGACCGAGCAGTACTTC
TRBD2 | - | TRBJ2-1 | TRBV12-5 | CASALARLAVYNEQFF | TGTGCTAGTGCCCTTGCTCGGCTAGCGGTCTACAATGAGCAGTTCTTC
TRBD1 | - | TRBJ1-6 | TRBV29-1 | CSVGQGPNSPLHF | TGCAGCGTAGGACAGGGCCCGAATTCACCCCTCCACTTT
- | - | TRBJ1-2 | TRBV27 | CASSSRDSSNYGYTF | TGTGCCAGCAGTTCCCGAGACAGTAGTAACTATGGCTACACCTTC